This TCR beta chain was sequenced during a study of shared clonotypes between healthy human individuals. Study-wide context: Per donor, CD8 memory used one plate, CD8 naive used two, CD4 memory used three and CD4 naive used three.

From germline, CDR1 is SGHRS and CDR2 YFSETQ. V lost 0 bases and J lost 3, with 4 bases in between. This CDR3 is built from 12 residues. The repertoire was sequenced with immunoSEQ multiplex PCR; TCRdb's copy has only in-frame clones and lacks some. The sample gives some 1.5 million clones, around 95% of which show up once; about 1.2% is in the top ten. Notes on this clone: Other DNA sequences from this sample encode an identical CDR3 as well.

The gene calls are TRBV5-1 and TRBJ2-7, with D unresolved. The sample consisted of naive CD4+ T cells sorted from blood. As for subset: CD45RA+ positively selected. The TCR sequence derives from a man younger than 45 in good health. The CDR3 DNA follows: TGCGCCAGCAGCTTGGACTACTACGAGCAGTACTTC. Its translation is CASSLDYYEQYF.